This TCR beta chain was sequenced for a study of shared clonotypes between healthy human individuals. With unsorted samples, genomic DNA was obtained from about 100 million PBMCs. V lost 0 bases and J 2 bases, leaving 1 base between the germline ends. Germline V gene data show CDR1 as DFQATT and CDR2 as SNEGSKA (reference sequence). The CDR3 is 11 amino acids. Sequencing was performed with immunoSEQ multiplex PCR; in TCRdb, only in-frame clones are kept and a portion is missing. The table records around 500,000 clones, approximately 80% of them present only once. This TCR derives from a woman aged 40 to 50 in good health. Some clones in this sample may be carry-over from other donors' samples. The specimen sequenced was PBMCs. V usage is TRBV20-1 and J usage is TRBJ1-2; D ambiguous. CDR3 residues: CSARDNYGYTF. CDR3 nucleotides: TGCAGTGCTAGAGACAACTATGGCTACACCTTC.